Shown below are 26 T cell receptor beta chains from a single sample sequenced in a study of cytomegalovirus exposure and HLA in healthy donors. The PCR used 60 Vbeta and 13 Jbeta primers. Clones were read by immunoSEQ multiplex PCR, and TCRdb kept only the in-frame ones, dropping some. The sample shows roughly 150,000 clones, more than 70% of them seen only once. Sequenced input: PBMCs. The receptors were gathered from a woman in her thirties or forties in good health and CMV-seronegative.

The V and J genes are TRBV7-9 and TRBJ1-5, with D unresolved. The CDR3 spans 12 residues. V was shortened by 1 base and J by 6 bases, with 4 bases between the two germline ends. Germline CDR1 reads SEHNR; CDR2 reads FQNEAQ (reference sequence). CDR3 DNA sequence: TGTGCCAGCAGCTTAGGAGGTCAGCCCCAGCATTTT. Its translation is CASSLGGQPQHF. Variable domain in full (rest from reference TRBV7-9 and TRBJ1-5): DTGVSQNPRHKITKRGQNVTFRCDPISEHNRLYWYRQTLGQGPEFLTYFQNEAQLEKSRLLSDRFSAERPKGSFSTLEIQRTEQGDSAMYLCASSLGGQPQHFGDGTRLSIL.

V usage is TRBV19 and J usage is TRBJ2-1, with 14 bases fitting TRBD2. CDR1 and CDR2 from the germline V gene are LNHDA and SQIVND (reference sequence). The V and J ends lost 3 bases and 5 bases, in that order; junction bases with no gene match: 6. The CDR3 is 17 residues long. CDR3 region: CASSMDSGLAGDNEQFF. In DNA, the CDR3 is TGTGCCAGTAGTATGGACTCGGGACTAGCGGGGGACAATGAGCAGTTCTTC.

The rearrangement joins TRBV7-2 to TRBJ2-2; TRBD1 aligns across 9 bases. Trimming removed 1 base from V and 5 bases from J; junction bases left unmatched: 2. The CDR3 has 15 residues. Germline CDR1 reads SGHTA; CDR2 reads FQGNSA. In DNA, the CDR3 is TGTGCCAGCAGCTTAGTAGGGACAGGGACCGGGGAGCTGTTTTTT. Translation gives CASSLVGTGTGELFF.

This chain connects TRBV4-1 to TRBJ1-2; possible D gene TRBD1, 5 bases. The CDR3 loop spans 13 amino acids. Trimming stripped 1 base from V and 4 bases from J, with 7 bases between. Germline V CDR1 and CDR2: MGHRA, YSYEKL. DNA of the CDR3: TGCGCCAGCAGCCAAGGAGACAGCTATGGCTACACCTTC. Protein product: CASSQGDSYGYTF.

To note about this clone: Additional DNA sequences in this sample encode the identical CDR3. The rearrangement links TRBV6-1 to TRBJ1-2; 8 bases align to TRBD1. With 6 bases clipped from V and 4 bases from J, the junction kept 7 bases outside the gene matches. Germline V gene lookup returns CDR1 MNHNS and CDR2 SASEGT. There are 14 residues in the CDR3. The CDR3 spells CASSRGQVIYGYTF. The CDR3 region has the DNA TGTGCCAGCAGCCGGGGACAGGTTATCTATGGCTACACCTTC.

The chain combines TRBV4-2 with TRBJ2-7, with D possibly matching TRBD2 (5 bases). CDR3 length: 14 amino acids. Trimming removed 1 base from V and 3 bases from J, with 10 bases in between. Per germline, CDR1 LGHNA and CDR2 YNFKEQ. In nucleotides, the CDR3 is TGTGCCAGCAGCCAAGGGCAAGCGGACTACGAGCAGTACTTC. This sequence encodes CASSQGQADYEQYF.

The genes are TRBV7-9 and TRBJ2-3; TRBD1 aligns across 7 bases. The germline gives CDR1 SEHNR, CDR2 FQNEAQ (reference sequence). The CDR3 is made up of 18 amino acids. Trimming took 4 bases from V and 5 from J; bases not matched to a gene: 18. DNA for the CDR3: TGTGCCAGCAGCTCCGGCAGCCTCAGGGGGAACATTGTAGATACGCAGTATTTT. As protein: CASSSGSLRGNIVDTQYF.

The chain employs TRBV14 and TRBJ1-2, with no clear D. Germline-derived CDR1 and CDR2 are SGHDN and FVKESK. Trimming pared 4 bases from V and 8 bases from J, leaving 20 bases between. CDR3 size: 15 residues. CDR3 coding DNA: TGTGCCAGCAGCCTAGTCCCGGGTGCTCCGCGGGGCTACACCTTC. Protein: CASSLVPGAPRGYTF.

This clone has a single count. The gene calls are TRBV7-8 and TRBJ1-4; 8 bases match TRBD1. The CDR3 spans 16 residues. Trimming cost V 3 bases and J 5 bases; bases outside gene matches: 8. Germline V CDR1 and CDR2: SGHVS, FQNEAQ. For the CDR3, the DNA is TGTGCCAGCAGCTTTAGCTCACAGGGGGAGAATGAAAAACTGTTTTTT. Amino acids: CASSFSSQGENEKLFF.

The V gene is TRBV5-4, the J gene TRBJ2-2; tentatively, D is TRBD1 (6 bases). The V gene lost 4 bases and the J gene lost 0 bases, with 10 bases spanning the gap. The germline V gene encodes CDR1 SGHNT and CDR2 YYREEE (reference sequence). This CDR3 comprises 15 residues. The CDR3 nucleotides read TGTGCCAGCAGCGGGGGCGGAACGAACACCGGGGAGCTGTTTTTT. It is translated as CASSGGGTNTGELFF. The entire variable domain, with the rest obtained from reference TRBV5-4 and TRBJ2-2, is as follows: ETGVTQSPTHLIKTRGQQVTLRCSSQSGHNTVSWYQQALGQGPQFIFQYYREEENGRGNFPPRFSGLQFPNYSSELNVNALELDDSALYLCASSGGGTNTGELFFGEGSRLTVL.

V is TRBV11-2 and J is TRBJ1-2; D is ambiguous. CDR3 length: 13 residues. CDR1 and CDR2 (germline): SGHAT, FQNNGV. Trimming removed 4 bases at V and 5 bases at J, with 11 bases between. CDR3 in amino acids: CASSSNAGYGYTF. The CDR3 nucleotides read TGTGCCAGCAGCTCGAATGCGGGGTATGGCTACACCTTC.

V is TRBV19 and J is TRBJ2-5, with 11 bases that match TRBD2. Looked up from germline, CDR1 is LNHDA and CDR2 is SQIVND (reference sequence). This CDR3 contains 17 residues. The ends lost 1 base at V and 1 base at J; junction bases unmatched: 5. The CDR3 spells CASSIGLAGTTQETQYF. The DNA of the CDR3 is TGTGCCAGTAGTATAGGACTAGCGGGGACCACCCAAGAGACCCAGTACTTC.

The rearrangement joins TRBV11-3 to TRBJ2-1; no definite D call. This CDR3 has 14 residues. The germline V and J ends were trimmed by 1 base and 6 bases, with 10 bases remaining between them. Germline CDR1 reads SGHNT; CDR2 reads YENEEA. This CDR3 reads CASSLGASSNEQFF. The CDR3 coding sequence is TGTGCCAGCAGCTTAGGGGCCAGTAGCAATGAGCAGTTCTTC.

The chain couples TRBV7-8 to TRBJ1-3; TRBD1 matches at 7 bases. CDR3 size: 14 residues. CDR1 and CDR2 from the germline V gene are SGHVS and FQNEAQ. Losses at the gene ends were 8 bases for V and 0 bases for J; bases not matched to a gene: 4. CDR3 sequence (DNA): TGTGCCAGCGCGTACAGGGGCTCTGGAAACACCATATATTTT. Translated, it gives CASAYRGSGNTIYF.

The V gene is TRBV5-1, the J gene TRBJ1-4, with 7 bases lining up with TRBD1. Trimming cost V 0 bases and J 3 bases; bases outside gene matches: 2. This CDR3 is 15 amino acids long. CDR1 and CDR2 from the germline V gene are SGHRS and YFSETQ. As DNA, the CDR3 is TGCGCCAGCAGCTTGGCGGGGACAGCTAATGAAAAACTGTTTTTT. As protein: CASSLAGTANEKLFF.

The chain couples TRBV6-5 to TRBJ2-4; D may be TRBD1 (6 bases). The CDR3 has 13 residues. From germline, CDR1 is MNHEY and CDR2 SVGAGI. The V gene lost 6 bases and the J gene lost 8 bases, with 14 bases spanning the gap. CDR3 nucleotides: TGTGCCAGCAGCTATAACAGGGATGACATTCAGTACTTC. Its protein product is CASSYNRDDIQYF.

The rearrangement uses TRBV28 and TRBJ1-5; D remains unclear. Trimming cost V 5 bases and J 6 bases, with 11 bases left between them. Germline lookup yields CDR1 MDHEN and CDR2 SYDVKM. This CDR3 has 13 amino acids. CDR3 loop: CASSRRGGQPQHF. CDR3 coding DNA: TGTGCCAGCAGTCGCCGAGGAGGTCAGCCCCAGCATTTT.

V is TRBV27 and J is TRBJ1-6; possibly TRBD1 for D (6 bases). Between the trimmed V and J ends, which lost 0 bases and 5 bases, there was a span of 11 bases. The germline V gene encodes CDR1 MNHEY and CDR2 SMNVEV (reference sequence). CDR3 size: 16 residues. CDR3 in amino acids: CASSLSGQGNNSPLHF. CDR3 DNA sequence: TGTGCCAGCAGTTTATCTGGGCAGGGGAATAATTCACCCCTCCACTTT.

The chain has TRBV20-1 and TRBJ1-2; D perhaps matches TRBD1 (5 bases). Germline assignment: CDR1 DFQATT and CDR2 SNEGSKA (reference sequence). CDR3 length: 11 amino acids. The V and J ends lost 7 bases and 6 bases respectively, with 12 bases between them. Written as DNA, the CDR3 is TGCAGTGGGGGCAGGCCCCATGGCTACACCTTC. Translated: CSGGRPHGYTF.

The chain uses TRBV10-2 and TRBJ2-7; tentative D call: TRBD1 (6 bases). This CDR3 has 14 amino acids. Trimming removed 3 bases at V and 0 bases at J, with 9 bases between. Germline V gene data show CDR1 as WSHSY and CDR2 as SAAADI. The CDR3 protein is CASSEPGHSYEQYF. As DNA, the CDR3 is TGCGCCAGCAGTGAACCGGGACACTCCTACGAGCAGTACTTC.

V and J are TRBV15 and TRBJ1-6, with D perhaps matching TRBD1 (6 bases). The V and J ends lost 1 base and 10 bases respectively, with 14 bases between them. From germline, CDR1 is LNHNV and CDR2 YYDKDF (reference sequence). The CDR3 has 15 residues. For the CDR3, the DNA is TGTGCCACCAGCAGAGGGGGAGCAGGGGACTCACCCCTCCACTTT. Amino acid sequence: CATSRGGAGDSPLHF. The full variable domain, its missing parts supplied by reference TRBV15 and TRBJ1-6, is DAMVIQNPRYQVTQFGKPVTLSCSQTLNHNVMYWYQQKSSQAPKLLFHYYDKDFNNEADTPDNFQSRRPNTSFCFLDIRSPGLGDTAMYLCATSRGGAGDSPLHFGNGTRLTVT.

Comment on this clone: The junction does not match germline at one end; this may be a read error. This rearrangement joins TRBV7-9 to TRBJ2-1; D unresolved. Germline CDR1 reads SEHNR; CDR2 reads FQNEAQ (reference sequence). This CDR3 has 12 amino acids. CDR3 sequence: CSSSFAGNEQFF. The CDR3 DNA reads as TGTTCCAGCAGCTTTGCCGGCAATGAGCAGTTCTTC.

This clone was detected a few times. The V call is TRBV2, the J call TRBJ1-4; no clear D gene. CDR1 and CDR2 from the germline V gene are SNHLY and FYNNEI. This CDR3 is 16 amino acids long. Trimming shortened V by 6 bases and J by 0 bases, and 14 bases separated the two germline ends. CDR3 nucleotides: TGTGCCAGCAGCGTATCCCTGAGGGCAACTAATGAAAAACTGTTTTTT. Its protein is CASSVSLRATNEKLFF.

The chain combines TRBV4-1 with TRBJ2-1, with TRBD2 identical over 11 bases. The trim removed 1 base at V and 5 bases at J, leaving 10 bases unmatched. There are 18 residues in the CDR3. Germline CDR1 reads MGHRA; CDR2 reads YSYEKL. The CDR3 nucleotides read TGCGCCAGCAGCCAAGTAGAGGCCACTAGCGGGGGTAACAATGAGCAGTTCTTC. Translating gives CASSQVEATSGGNNEQFF.

The V gene is TRBV7-6, the J gene TRBJ2-3; tentative D call: TRBD2 (5 bases). The CDR3 totals 12 residues. Germline CDR1 is SGHVS and CDR2 is FNYEAQ. V gave up 5 bases and J gave up 3 bases, with 6 bases separating them. CDR3 amino acids: CASSTGTDTQYF. CDR3 bases: TGTGCCAGCAGCACGGGAACAGATACGCAGTATTTT.

This clone was observed a single time. The chain combines TRBV10-1 with TRBJ2-5; 12 bases agree with TRBD2. The V segment lost 3 bases and the J segment 6 bases; nucleotides outside the gene matches: 8. Germline V CDR1 and CDR2: WNHNN, SYGVQD (reference sequence). CDR3 length: 16 residues. The CDR3 loop reads CASSDSLAGGPQTQYF. CDR3 nucleotide sequence: TGCGCCAGCAGTGACTCTCTAGCGGGAGGGCCTCAGACCCAGTACTTC.